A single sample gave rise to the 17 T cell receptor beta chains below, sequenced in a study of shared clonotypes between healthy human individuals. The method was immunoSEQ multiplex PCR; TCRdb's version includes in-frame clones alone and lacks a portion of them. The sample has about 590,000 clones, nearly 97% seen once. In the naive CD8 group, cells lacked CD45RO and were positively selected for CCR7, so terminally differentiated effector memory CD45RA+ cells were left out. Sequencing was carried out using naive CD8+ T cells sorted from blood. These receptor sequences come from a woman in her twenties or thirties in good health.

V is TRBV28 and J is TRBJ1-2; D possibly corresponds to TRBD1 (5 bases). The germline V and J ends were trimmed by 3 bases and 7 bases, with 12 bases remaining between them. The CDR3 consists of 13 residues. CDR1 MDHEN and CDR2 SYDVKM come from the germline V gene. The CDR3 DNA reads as TGTGCCAGCAGTTTTATGGGAGGGGCTGGCTACACCTTC. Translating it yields CASSFMGGAGYTF.

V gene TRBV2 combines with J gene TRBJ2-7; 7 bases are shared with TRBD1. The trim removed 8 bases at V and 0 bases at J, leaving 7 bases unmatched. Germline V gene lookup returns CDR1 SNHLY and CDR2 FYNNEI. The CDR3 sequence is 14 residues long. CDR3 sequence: CASAGTESSYEQYF. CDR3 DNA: TGTGCCAGCGCCGGGACAGAGAGCTCCTACGAGCAGTACTTC.

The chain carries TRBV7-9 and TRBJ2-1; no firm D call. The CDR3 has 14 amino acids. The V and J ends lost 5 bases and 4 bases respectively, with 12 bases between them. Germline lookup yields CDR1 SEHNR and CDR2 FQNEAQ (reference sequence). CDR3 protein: CASSQDEVYNEQFF. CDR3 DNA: TGTGCCAGCAGCCAGGACGAGGTATACAATGAGCAGTTCTTC.

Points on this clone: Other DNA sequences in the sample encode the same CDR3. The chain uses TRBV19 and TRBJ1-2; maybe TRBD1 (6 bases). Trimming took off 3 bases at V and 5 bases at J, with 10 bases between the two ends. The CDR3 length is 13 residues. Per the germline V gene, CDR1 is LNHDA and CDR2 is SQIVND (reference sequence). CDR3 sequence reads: CASSIGGSYGYTF. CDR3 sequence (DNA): TGTGCCAGTAGTATCGGGGGCAGTTATGGCTACACCTTC.

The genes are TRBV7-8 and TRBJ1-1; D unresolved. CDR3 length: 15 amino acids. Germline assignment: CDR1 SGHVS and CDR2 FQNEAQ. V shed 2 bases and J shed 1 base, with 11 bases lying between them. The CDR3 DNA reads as TGTGCCAGCAGCTTATTCGAAATCGCGAACACTGAAGCTTTCTTT. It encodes CASSLFEIANTEAFF.

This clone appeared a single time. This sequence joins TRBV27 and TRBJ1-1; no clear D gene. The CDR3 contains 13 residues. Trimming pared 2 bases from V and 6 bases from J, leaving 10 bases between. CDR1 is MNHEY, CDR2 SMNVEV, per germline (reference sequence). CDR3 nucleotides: TGTGCCAGCAGTTTAGACGGTCCCTCTGAAGCTTTCTTT. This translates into CASSLDGPSEAFF.

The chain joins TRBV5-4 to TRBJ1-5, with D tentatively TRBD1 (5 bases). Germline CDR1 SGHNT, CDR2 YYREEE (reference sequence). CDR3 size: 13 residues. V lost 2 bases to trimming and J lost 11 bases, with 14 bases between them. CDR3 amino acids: CASSFWGTTAQHF. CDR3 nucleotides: TGTGCCAGCAGCTTTTGGGGGACTACGGCCCAGCATTTT.

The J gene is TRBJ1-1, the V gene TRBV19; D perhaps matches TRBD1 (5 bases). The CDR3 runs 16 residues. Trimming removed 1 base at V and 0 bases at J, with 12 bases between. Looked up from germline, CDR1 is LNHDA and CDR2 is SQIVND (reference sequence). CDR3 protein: CASSIAPGLLNTEAFF. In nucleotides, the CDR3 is TGTGCCAGTAGTATAGCGCCGGGACTTTTGAACACTGAAGCTTTCTTT.

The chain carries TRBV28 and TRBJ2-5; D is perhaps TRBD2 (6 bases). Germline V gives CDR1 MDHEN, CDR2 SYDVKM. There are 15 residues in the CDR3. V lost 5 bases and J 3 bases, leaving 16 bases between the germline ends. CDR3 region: CASSLGGAGEETQYF. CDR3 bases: TGTGCCAGCAGTCTTGGCGGGGCCGGGGAAGAGACCCAGTACTTC.

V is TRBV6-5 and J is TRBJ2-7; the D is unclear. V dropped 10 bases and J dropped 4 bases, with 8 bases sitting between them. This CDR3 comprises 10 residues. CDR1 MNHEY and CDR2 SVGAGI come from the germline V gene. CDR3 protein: CATSAYEQYF. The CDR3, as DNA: TGTGCCACATCGGCTTACGAGCAGTACTTC.

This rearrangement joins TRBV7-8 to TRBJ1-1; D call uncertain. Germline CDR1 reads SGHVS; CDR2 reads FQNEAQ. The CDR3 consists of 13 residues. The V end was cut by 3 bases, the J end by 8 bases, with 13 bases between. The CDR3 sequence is CASSFEVNQEAFF. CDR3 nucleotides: TGTGCCAGCAGCTTCGAGGTTAACCAAGAAGCTTTCTTT. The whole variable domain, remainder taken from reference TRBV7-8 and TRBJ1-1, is GAGVSQSPRYKVAKRGQDVALRCDPISGHVSLFWYQQALGQGPEFLTYFQNEAQLDKSGLPSDRFFAERPEGSVSTLKIQRTQQEDSAVYLCASSFEVNQEAFFGQGTRLTVV.

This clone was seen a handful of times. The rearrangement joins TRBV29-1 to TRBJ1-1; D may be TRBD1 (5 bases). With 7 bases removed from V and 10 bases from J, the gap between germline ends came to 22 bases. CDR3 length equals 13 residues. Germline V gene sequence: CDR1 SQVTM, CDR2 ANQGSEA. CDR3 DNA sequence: TGCAGCGCCATACGACAGTCCTCCATGGGAGCTTTCTTT. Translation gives CSAIRQSSMGAFF.

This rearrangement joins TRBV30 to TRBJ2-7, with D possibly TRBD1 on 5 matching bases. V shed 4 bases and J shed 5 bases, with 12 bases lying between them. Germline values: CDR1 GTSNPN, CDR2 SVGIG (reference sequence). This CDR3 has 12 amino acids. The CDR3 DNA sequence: TGTGCCTGGAATAAGCAGGGCGACGAGCAGTACTTC. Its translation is CAWNKQGDEQYF.

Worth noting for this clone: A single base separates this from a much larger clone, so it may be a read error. CDR3: CASSSSYEQYF. DNA of the CDR3: TGCGCCAGCAGCTCCTCCTACGAGCAGTACTTC. The chain links TRBV4-1 to TRBJ2-5; D unclear. The end of the DNA aligns better with TRBJ2-7, so the J call may be wrong. In germline, CDR1 is MGHRA, CDR2 YSYEKL. The CDR3 is 11 residues long.

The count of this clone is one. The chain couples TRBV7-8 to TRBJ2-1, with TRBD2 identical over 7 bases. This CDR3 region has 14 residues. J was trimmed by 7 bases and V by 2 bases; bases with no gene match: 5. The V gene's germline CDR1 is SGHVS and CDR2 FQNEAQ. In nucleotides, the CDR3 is TGTGCCAGCAGCTTATGGACTAGGATTAATGAGCAGTTCTTC. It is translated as CASSLWTRINEQFF.

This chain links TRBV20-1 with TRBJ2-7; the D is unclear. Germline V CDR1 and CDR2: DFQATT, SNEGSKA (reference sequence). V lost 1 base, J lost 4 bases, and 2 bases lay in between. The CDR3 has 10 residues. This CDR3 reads CSARVYEQYF. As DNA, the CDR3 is TGCAGTGCTAGAGTTTACGAGCAGTACTTC.

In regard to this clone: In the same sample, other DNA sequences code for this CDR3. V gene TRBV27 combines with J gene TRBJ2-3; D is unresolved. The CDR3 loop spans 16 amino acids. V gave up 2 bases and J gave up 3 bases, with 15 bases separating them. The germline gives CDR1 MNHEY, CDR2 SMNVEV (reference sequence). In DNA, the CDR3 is TGTGCCAGCAGTTTACTTTTAGCCGAAGGAACAGATACGCAGTATTTT. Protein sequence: CASSLLLAEGTDTQYF.